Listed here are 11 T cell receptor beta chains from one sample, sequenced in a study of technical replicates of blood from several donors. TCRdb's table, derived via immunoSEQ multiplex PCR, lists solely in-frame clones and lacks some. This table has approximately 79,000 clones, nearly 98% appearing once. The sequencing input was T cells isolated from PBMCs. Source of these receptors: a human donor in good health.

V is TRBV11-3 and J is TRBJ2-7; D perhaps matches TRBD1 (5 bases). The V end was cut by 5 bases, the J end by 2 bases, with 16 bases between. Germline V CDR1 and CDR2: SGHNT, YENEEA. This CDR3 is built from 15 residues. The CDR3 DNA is TGTGCCAGCAGCGCACGACGACAGACACCCTACGAGCAGTACTTC. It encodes CASSARRQTPYEQYF.

The CDR3 loop is CASSLDPRYAGELFF. The CDR3 bases are TGTGCCAGCAGCTTAGATCCTAGGTACGCCGGGGAGCTGTTTTTT. The J gene is TRBJ2-2, the V gene TRBV7-6; D is unclear. The CDR3 extends over 15 amino acids. V was clipped by 1 base and J by 6 bases, with 12 bases between them. Germline assignment: CDR1 SGHVS and CDR2 FNYEAQ.

The CDR3 nucleotides read TGTGCCAGCAGCTTAGTCCGGCAGGGGAGAACTCAGCCCCAGCATTTT. Translated: CASSLVRQGRTQPQHF. The gene calls are TRBV7-9 and TRBJ1-5; D perhaps matches TRBD1 (6 bases). V was pared by 1 base and J by 6 bases, with 16 bases between. Germline CDR1 reads SEHNR; CDR2 reads FQNEAQ (reference sequence). There are 16 residues in the CDR3.

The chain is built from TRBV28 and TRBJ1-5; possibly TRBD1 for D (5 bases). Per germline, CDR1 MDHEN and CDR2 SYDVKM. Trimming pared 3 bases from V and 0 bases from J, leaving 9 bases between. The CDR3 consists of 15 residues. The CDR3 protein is CASSFSRDSNQPQHF. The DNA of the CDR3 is TGTGCCAGCAGTTTCTCCAGGGATAGCAATCAGCCCCAGCATTTT.

As DNA, the CDR3 is TGTGCCAGCAGCTTTAACAGGGTCGATGGCTACACCTTC. Encoded protein: CASSFNRVDGYTF. The chain employs TRBV7-2 and TRBJ1-2, with D possibly TRBD1 on 6 matching bases. The germline V and J ends were trimmed by 3 bases and 6 bases, with 11 bases remaining between them. The CDR3 has 13 residues. Germline values: CDR1 SGHTA, CDR2 FQGNSA.

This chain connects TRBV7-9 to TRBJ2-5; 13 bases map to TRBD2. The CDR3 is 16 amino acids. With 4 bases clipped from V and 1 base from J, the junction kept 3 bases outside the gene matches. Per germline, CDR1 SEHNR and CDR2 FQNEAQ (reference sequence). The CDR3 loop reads CASSSGLAGVQETQYF. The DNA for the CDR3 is TGTGCCAGCAGCTCTGGACTAGCGGGAGTCCAAGAGACCCAGTACTTC.

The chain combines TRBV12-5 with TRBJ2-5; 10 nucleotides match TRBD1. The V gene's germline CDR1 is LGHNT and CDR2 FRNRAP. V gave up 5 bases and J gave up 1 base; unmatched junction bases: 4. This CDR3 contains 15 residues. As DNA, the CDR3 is TGTGCTAGTGGTCAACGGACAGGGGGCCAAGAGACCCAGTACTTC. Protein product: CASGQRTGGQETQYF.

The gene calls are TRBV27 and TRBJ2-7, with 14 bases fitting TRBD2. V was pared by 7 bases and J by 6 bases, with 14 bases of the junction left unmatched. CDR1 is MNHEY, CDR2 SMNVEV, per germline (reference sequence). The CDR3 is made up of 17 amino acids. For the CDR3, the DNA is TGTGCCAGCACTAGACTAGCGGGAGGGCCGACGACGTCCGAGCAGTACTTC. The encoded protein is CASTRLAGGPTTSEQYF.

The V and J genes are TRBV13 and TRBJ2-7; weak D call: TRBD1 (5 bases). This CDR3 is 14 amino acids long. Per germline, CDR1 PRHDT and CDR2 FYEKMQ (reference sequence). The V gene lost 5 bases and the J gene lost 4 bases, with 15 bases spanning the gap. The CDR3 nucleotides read TGTGCCAGCAGCCTCAATAGGGGCCTATACGAGCAGTACTTC. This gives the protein CASSLNRGLYEQYF.

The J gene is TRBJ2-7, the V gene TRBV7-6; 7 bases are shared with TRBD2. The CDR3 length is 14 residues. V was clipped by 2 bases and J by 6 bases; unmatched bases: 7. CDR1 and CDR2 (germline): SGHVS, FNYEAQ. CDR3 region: CASSLYKGGIEQYF. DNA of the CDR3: TGTGCCAGCAGCTTATATAAGGGAGGGATCGAGCAGTACTTC.

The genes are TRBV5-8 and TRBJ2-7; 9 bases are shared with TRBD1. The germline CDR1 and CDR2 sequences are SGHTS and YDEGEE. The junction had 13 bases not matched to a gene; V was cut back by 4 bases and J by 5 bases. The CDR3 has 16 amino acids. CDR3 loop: CASSKNRRTGVDEQYF. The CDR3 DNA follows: TGTGCCAGCAGCAAAAATCGAAGGACAGGGGTGGACGAGCAGTACTTC.